Presented here are 32 T cell receptor beta chains from one specimen sequenced in a study of T cell responses to AZD1222 COVID-19 vaccine. Data came from immunoSEQ multiplex PCR; TCRdb stores just in-frame clones and leaves some out. This table holds about 89,000 clones, about 93% found once. The source was peripheral blood, collected on day 0 of MenACWY control vaccination. These receptors all stem from an adult in good health.

The chain employs TRBV27 and TRBJ1-4; 10 bases are a match to TRBD1. Trimming cost V 4 bases and J 8 bases; bases outside gene matches: 7. The germline V gene encodes CDR1 MNHEY and CDR2 SMNVEV (reference sequence). The CDR3 extends over 15 amino acids. The CDR3 here is CASSSPTGGREKLFF. The CDR3 coding sequence is TGTGCCAGCAGTTCCCCGACAGGGGGCCGGGAAAAACTGTTTTTT.

This chain connects TRBV11-2 to TRBJ2-1, with a possible D match to TRBD2 (5 bases). Germline CDR1 and CDR2: SGHAT and FQNNGV. The CDR3 is 14 amino acids. Trimming took off 2 bases at V and 5 bases at J, with 10 bases between the two ends. This CDR3 reads CASSLSSAHNEQFF. The CDR3 DNA reads TGTGCCAGCAGCTTAAGTAGCGCTCACAATGAGCAGTTCTTC.

Turning to this clone: Within the sample, other DNA sequences also encode this same CDR3. The J gene is TRBJ1-1, the V gene TRBV6-5; TRBD1 is a possible D gene (6 bases). Deletions cut 2 bases from V and 0 bases from J, with 10 bases between. Germline CDR1 MNHEY, CDR2 SVGAGI. The CDR3 loop spans 15 amino acids. In DNA, the CDR3 is TGTGCCAGCAGTTACGGCGGGGGCCTGAACACTGAAGCTTTCTTT. This sequence encodes CASSYGGGLNTEAFF.

This chain links TRBV11-1 with TRBJ2-3, with D possibly TRBD2 on 6 matching bases. The CDR3 runs to 14 residues. Trimming left V 4 bases short and J 5 bases short, with 13 bases between. CDR1 and CDR2 (germline): SGHAT, FQDESV (reference sequence). The CDR3 region is CASSSPEGQDTQYF. The CDR3 bases are TGTGCCAGCAGCTCCCCGGAGGGCCAAGATACGCAGTATTTT.

The V and J genes are TRBV19 and TRBJ1-5; no definite D call. With 8 bases removed from V and 0 bases from J, the gap between germline ends came to 11 bases. The CDR3 contains 14 residues. Germline CDR1 reads LNHDA; CDR2 reads SQIVND (reference sequence). This chain's CDR3 is CASLVEVSNQPQHF. The CDR3 nucleotides are TGTGCCAGTCTAGTCGAGGTTAGCAATCAGCCCCAGCATTTT.

The genes are TRBV28 and TRBJ1-6, with no clear D. Trimming removed 1 base from V and 0 bases from J, with 16 bases in between. Germline V lookup: CDR1 MDHEN, CDR2 SYDVKM. This CDR3 has 19 amino acids. The CDR3 region is CASSLSASGSFSYNSPLHF. The DNA of the CDR3 is TGTGCCAGCAGTTTATCAGCCAGCGGGTCCTTCTCCTATAATTCACCCCTCCACTTT.

The CDR3 reads CASSGDRPGELFF. Written as DNA, the CDR3 is TGTGCCAGCAGTGGGGACAGGCCCGGGGAGCTGTTTTTT. The V call is TRBV2, the J call TRBJ2-2, with 8 bases lining up with TRBD1. J was trimmed by 6 bases and V by 4 bases; bases with no gene match: 1. The CDR3 has 13 residues. Germline CDR1 is SNHLY and CDR2 is FYNNEI.

The rearrangement links TRBV7-3 to TRBJ2-7, with 10 nucleotides matching TRBD2. Germline-derived CDR1 and CDR2 are SGHTA and FQGTGA. The CDR3 runs to 15 residues. V lost 5 bases and J lost 5; bases outside the gene matches: 9. CDR3 region: CASSESGRAIHEQYF. CDR3 DNA: TGTGCCAGCAGCGAAAGCGGGAGGGCCATCCACGAGCAGTACTTC.

The chain couples TRBV18 to TRBJ2-7; TRBD1 matches 9 bases. This CDR3 has 14 amino acids. The germline V gene encodes CDR1 KGHSH and CDR2 LQKENI. The ends lost 3 bases at V and 1 base at J; junction bases unmatched: 1. The CDR3 DNA sequence: TGTGCCAGCTCACCCGGGACAGGGTCCTACGAGCAGTACTTC. It translates to CASSPGTGSYEQYF.

The V call is TRBV7-2, the J call TRBJ2-3; weak D call: TRBD1 (5 bases). V lost 5 bases, J lost 0 bases, and 15 bases lay in between. Germline CDR1 SGHTA, CDR2 FQGNSA. The CDR3 extends over 16 amino acids. This CDR3 reads CASSNRPGLSTDTQYF. Here the CDR3 DNA reads TGTGCCAGCAGCAACAGGCCCGGGCTTAGCACAGATACGCAGTATTTT.

The V gene is TRBV2, the J gene TRBJ2-7, with a weak D call TRBD2 (6 bases). The germline gives CDR1 SNHLY, CDR2 FYNNEI. The CDR3 has 13 amino acids. The V end lost 10 bases, the J end lost 6 bases, and 19 bases lay between the germline ends. CDR3 in DNA: TGTGCCATTGGGGGGACTTATACAGGCGAGCAGTACTTC. This encodes CAIGGTYTGEQYF.

This chain links TRBV5-1 with TRBJ1-4; D perhaps matches TRBD1 (6 bases). V was cut by 6 bases and J by 2 bases, with 14 bases left in between. This CDR3 is built from 15 residues. CDR1 is SGHRS, CDR2 YFSETQ, per germline. CDR3 DNA sequence: TGCGCCAGCACTCCTCAGGGGCGCACTAATGAAAAACTGTTTTTT. This encodes CASTPQGRTNEKLFF.

The chain couples TRBV20-1 to TRBJ2-7, with a possible D match to TRBD1 (5 bases). This CDR3 has 13 amino acids. V was clipped by 3 bases and J by 2 bases, with 11 bases between them. The germline V gene has CDR1 DFQATT and CDR2 SNEGSKA (reference sequence). CDR3 in amino acids: CSASLTVAYEQYF. The CDR3 DNA is TGCAGTGCTAGTTTGACAGTGGCCTACGAGCAGTACTTC.

This chain uses TRBV10-3 with TRBJ1-5; possible D gene TRBD1, 5 bases. The germline V gene encodes CDR1 ENHRY and CDR2 SYGVKD. The CDR3 runs 14 residues. V was shortened by 3 bases and J by 6 bases, with 12 bases between the two germline ends. The DNA of the CDR3 is TGTGCCATCAGTGACTCCCGGGGGAGTCAGCCCCAGCATTTT. Protein: CAISDSRGSQPQHF.

V gene TRBV18 combines with J gene TRBJ1-3; D possibly corresponds to TRBD1 (6 bases). The CDR3 covers 16 residues. The germline V and J ends were trimmed by 0 bases and 2 bases, with 11 bases remaining between them. Germline CDR1 reads KGHSH; CDR2 reads LQKENI. CDR3: CASSPPNGGPGNTIYF. The CDR3 DNA reads as TGTGCCAGCTCACCACCAAATGGGGGCCCTGGAAACACCATATATTTT.

The chain employs TRBV27 and TRBJ2-1, with 9 bases identical to TRBD1. The V gene's germline CDR1 is MNHEY and CDR2 SMNVEV (reference sequence). The CDR3 spans 11 residues. The V gene end was trimmed by 7 bases and the J gene end by 12 bases; junction bases not matched to a gene: 4. The CDR3 DNA sequence: TGTGCCAGCATGGGACAGGGCGGGCAGTTCTTC. It specifies CASMGQGGQFF.

The chain couples TRBV3-1 (or the pseudogene TRBV3-2) to TRBJ2-7; 10 positions match TRBD2. This CDR3 region has 14 residues. Per germline, CDR1 LGHDT and CDR2 YNNKEL (reference sequence). Germline trimming cut 7 bases from V and 2 bases from J; bases unmatched to any gene: 5. CDR3 bases: TGTGCCAGCACCCTAGCGGGAGACCCCTACGAGCAGTACTTC. This translates into CASTLAGDPYEQYF.

The rearrangement links TRBV10-3 to TRBJ2-3; the D gene could be TRBD1 or TRBD2 (5 bases each). Germline V gives CDR1 ENHRY, CDR2 SYGVKD. This CDR3 contains 14 residues. The V end was cut by 3 bases, the J end by 6 bases, with 13 bases between. CDR3 region: CAISDRGVADTQYF. The DNA for the CDR3 is TGTGCCATCAGTGATAGGGGAGTTGCGGATACGCAGTATTTT.

V gene TRBV6-2 or TRBV6-3 combines with J gene TRBJ2-1; 9 positions match TRBD1. V lost 6 bases and J lost 7; bases outside the gene matches: 10. The CDR3 runs to 15 residues. CDR1 is MNHEY and CDR2 is SVGEGT in the germline V gene. CDR3 protein: CASSLQGAVWNEQFF. CDR3 sequence (DNA): TGTGCCAGCAGCCTACAGGGGGCGGTTTGGAATGAGCAGTTCTTC.

The chain is built from TRBV6-2 or TRBV6-3 and TRBJ2-7; a weak D match, TRBD2 (6 bases). V was shortened by 2 bases and J by 6 bases, with 20 bases between the two germline ends. The CDR3 extends over 16 amino acids. Germline V gene data show CDR1 as MNHEY and CDR2 as SVGEGT. The CDR3 loop is CASSYALGGVTGEQYF. The CDR3 nucleotides are TGTGCCAGCAGTTACGCCCTCGGAGGGGTAACGGGCGAGCAGTACTTC.

This clone was recorded a few times. The genes are TRBV28 and TRBJ1-5; D not resolved. CDR1 and CDR2 from the germline V gene are MDHEN and SYDVKM. The CDR3 is 12 amino acids. Trimming removed 2 bases from V and 6 bases from J, with 5 bases in between. The CDR3 protein is CASSLTLQPQHF. The CDR3 DNA follows: TGTGCCAGCAGTTTAACTCTTCAGCCCCAGCATTTT.

The CDR3 sequence: CASSPQAGLSYEQYF. CDR3 sequence (DNA): TGTGCCAGCTCACCACAGGCAGGACTTTCCTACGAGCAGTACTTC. The chain has TRBV18 and TRBJ2-7; D might be TRBD2 (5 bases). V shed 1 base and J shed 1 base, with 11 bases lying between them. CDR3 size: 15 residues. Germline values: CDR1 KGHSH, CDR2 LQKENI. The full variable domain, with the rest looked up from reference TRBV18 and TRBJ2-7, is NAGVMQNPRHLVRRRGQEARLRCSPMKGHSHVYWYRQLPEEGLKFMVYLQKENIIDESGMPKERFSAEFPKEGPSILRIQQVVRGDSAAYFCASSPQAGLSYEQYFGPGTRLTVT.

This clone appeared once. J is TRBJ2-1 and V is TRBV4-2, with 16 positions matching TRBD2. V trimming: 1 base; J trimming: 5 bases; junction bases outside the gene matches: 5. This CDR3 is built from 18 residues. Germline CDR1 LGHNA, CDR2 YNFKEQ. The CDR3 loop reads CASSQAEGLAGGDNEQFF. The CDR3 nucleotides are TGTGCCAGCAGCCAAGCCGAGGGACTAGCGGGGGGGGACAATGAGCAGTTCTTC.

The V gene is TRBV6-5, the J gene TRBJ2-3, with D uncertain. Germline V CDR1 and CDR2: MNHEY, SVGAGI. V lost 0 bases and J lost 0, with 10 bases in between. The CDR3 contains 16 residues. Here the CDR3 reads CASSYSKEASTDTQYF. The DNA of the CDR3 is TGTGCCAGCAGTTACTCGAAGGAAGCTAGCACAGATACGCAGTATTTT.

The chain carries TRBV11-2 and TRBJ2-7, with D possibly being TRBD1 or TRBD2 (5 bases each). Germline lookup yields CDR1 SGHAT and CDR2 FQNNGV. Trimming left V 1 base short and J 2 bases short, with 9 bases between. The CDR3 consists of 14 residues. The CDR3 sequence is CASSLGTGPYEQYF. In DNA form, the CDR3 reads TGTGCCAGCAGCTTAGGGACGGGACCCTACGAGCAGTACTTC.

V usage is TRBV3-1 (or the pseudogene TRBV3-2) and J usage is TRBJ1-4; D gene ambiguous. CDR1 and CDR2 (germline): LGHDT, YNNKEL (reference sequence). This CDR3 comprises 14 residues. Trimming cost V 4 bases and J 6 bases, with 12 bases left between them. CDR3 sequence (DNA): TGTGCCAGCAGCCCCGTGGGTGGGGATGAAAAACTGTTTTTT. Encoded protein: CASSPVGGDEKLFF.

This chain uses TRBV9 with TRBJ1-2, with TRBD1 matching 7 bases. CDR1 is SGDLS and CDR2 is YYNGEE in the germline V gene. After removal of 0 bases from V and 4 bases from J, the junction contained 3 bases not matched to a gene. This CDR3 comprises 14 residues. CDR3 sequence reads: CASSVGQGFYGYTF. CDR3 bases: TGTGCCAGCAGCGTAGGACAGGGCTTCTATGGCTACACCTTC.

V usage is TRBV6-5 and J usage is TRBJ1-5, with 11 bases aligning to TRBD1. In germline, CDR1 is MNHEY, CDR2 SVGAGI. The CDR3 length is 14 residues. V dropped 6 bases and J dropped 7; count of bases not matched to a gene: 5. The CDR3 region is CASRSGTGGQPQHF. CDR3 bases: TGTGCCAGCAGGTCCGGGACAGGGGGACAGCCCCAGCATTTT.

V is TRBV27 and J is TRBJ2-1, with D possibly matching TRBD1 (5 bases). CDR3 length: 14 amino acids. Looked up from germline, CDR1 is MNHEY and CDR2 is SMNVEV (reference sequence). V was shortened by 3 bases and J by 8 bases, with 14 bases between the two germline ends. The CDR3 protein is CASSFREPLYEQFF. CDR3 bases: TGTGCCAGCAGTTTCAGGGAACCCCTGTATGAGCAGTTCTTC.

This chain uses TRBV7-8 with TRBJ2-7; 10 nucleotides align to TRBD2. Unmatched junction bases numbered 9, after V lost 5 bases and J lost 2 bases. CDR1 SGHVS and CDR2 FQNEAQ come from the germline V gene. The CDR3 extends over 16 amino acids. The CDR3 coding sequence is TGTGCCAGCAGCCTCATTTTAGCGGGGGGAACCTACGAGCAGTACTTC. It is translated as CASSLILAGGTYEQYF.

This clone was detected only a few times. The rearrangement links TRBV6-5 to TRBJ1-2; no clear D gene. From germline, CDR1 is MNHEY and CDR2 SVGAGI. The germline V and J ends were trimmed by 5 bases and 8 bases, with 15 bases remaining between them. CDR3 size: 13 residues. The CDR3 DNA reads TGTGCCAGCAGTAATCCCGCCGGGTACGGCTACACCTTC. Translation gives CASSNPAGYGYTF.

V gene TRBV5-1 combines with J gene TRBJ1-5; D uncertain. The CDR3 is made up of 12 amino acids. V lost 3 bases and J 2 bases, leaving 3 bases between the germline ends. Germline-derived CDR1 and CDR2 are SGHRS and YFSETQ. In nucleotides, the CDR3 is TGCGCCAGCAGCTCGGGCAATCAGCCCCAGCATTTT. Translation gives CASSSGNQPQHF.